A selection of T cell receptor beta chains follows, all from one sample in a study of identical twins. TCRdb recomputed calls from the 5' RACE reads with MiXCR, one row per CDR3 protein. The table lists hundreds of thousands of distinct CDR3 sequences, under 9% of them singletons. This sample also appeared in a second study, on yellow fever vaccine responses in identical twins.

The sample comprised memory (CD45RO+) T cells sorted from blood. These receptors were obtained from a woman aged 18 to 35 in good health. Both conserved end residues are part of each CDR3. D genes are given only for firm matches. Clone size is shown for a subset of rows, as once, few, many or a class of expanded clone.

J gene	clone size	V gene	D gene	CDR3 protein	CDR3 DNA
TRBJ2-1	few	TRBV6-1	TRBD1	CASSGETGGLPYNEQFF	TGTGCCAGCAGTGGAGAGACAGGGGGCCTCCCTTACAATGAGCAGTTCTTC
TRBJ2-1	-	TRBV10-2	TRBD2	CASSESPGLAGDSYNEQFF	TGCGCCAGCAGTGAGTCCCCCGGACTAGCGGGAGACTCCTACAATGAGCAGTTCTTC
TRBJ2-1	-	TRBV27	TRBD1	CASRPRDSDNEQFF	TGTGCCAGCCGCCCCAGGGACAGCGACAATGAGCAGTTCTTC
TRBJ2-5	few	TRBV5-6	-	CASSLVEKETQYF	TGTGCCAGCAGCTTGGTGGAGAAAGAGACCCAGTACTTC
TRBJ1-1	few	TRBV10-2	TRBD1	CASDAGQGNTEAFF	TGCGCCAGCGACGCGGGACAGGGGAACACTGAAGCTTTCTTT
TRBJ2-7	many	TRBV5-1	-	CASSLAGPPYEQYF	TGCGCCAGCAGCTTGGCCGGTCCACCCTACGAGCAGTACTTC
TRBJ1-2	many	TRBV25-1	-	CASSELVGGYTF	TGTGCCAGCAGTGAATTGGTAGGGGGCTACACCTTC
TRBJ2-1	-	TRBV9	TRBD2	CASSVGASGSNEQFF	TGTGCCAGCAGCGTCGGGGCTAGCGGGAGTAATGAGCAGTTCTTC
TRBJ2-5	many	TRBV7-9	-	CASSLVVAIETQYF	TGTGCCAGCAGCTTAGTGGTAGCGATAGAGACCCAGTACTTC
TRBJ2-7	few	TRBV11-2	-	CASSPTQGTYEQYF	TGTGCCAGCAGCCCGACACAAGGAACCTACGAGCAGTACTTC
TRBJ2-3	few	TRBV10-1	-	CASSVGKTMQYF	TGCGCCAGCAGTGTGGGAAAAACGATGCAGTATTTT
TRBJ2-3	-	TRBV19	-	CASSADRSTDTQYF	TGTGCCAGTAGTGCGGACAGAAGCACAGATACGCAGTATTTT
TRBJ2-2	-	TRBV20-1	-	CSARDTSVGDTGELFF	TGCAGTGCTAGAGATACCTCGGTGGGAGACACCGGGGAGCTGTTTTTT
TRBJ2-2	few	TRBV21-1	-	CASSKSRLAGGYGELFF	TGTGCCAGCAGCAAATCTCGTCTAGCGGGAGGGTACGGGGAGCTGTTTTTT
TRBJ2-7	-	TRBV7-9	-	CASSVPNNEQYF	TGTGCCAGCAGCGTACCCAATAATGAGCAGTACTTC
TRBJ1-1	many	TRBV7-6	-	CASSSGREAFF	TGTGCCAGCAGCTCAGGCCGTGAAGCTTTCTTT
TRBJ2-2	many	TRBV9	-	CASSVVGNTGELFF	TGTGCCAGCAGCGTAGTCGGGAACACCGGGGAGCTGTTTTTT
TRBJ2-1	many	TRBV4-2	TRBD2	CASSPRLAADLSYNEQFF	TGTGCCAGCAGCCCACGACTAGCGGCCGATCTCTCCTACAATGAGCAGTTCTTC
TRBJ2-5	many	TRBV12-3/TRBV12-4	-	CASSSSSRGWETQYF	TGTGCCAGCAGTTCGAGTTCCCGGGGGTGGGAGACCCAGTACTTC
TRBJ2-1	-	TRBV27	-	CASSLSSPSSYNEQFF	TGTGCCAGCAGTTTGTCTAGCCCGAGCTCCTACAATGAGCAGTTCTTC
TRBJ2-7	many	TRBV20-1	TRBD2	CSASMTSGNSYEQYF	TGCAGTGCGAGCATGACTAGCGGGAACTCCTACGAGCAGTACTTC
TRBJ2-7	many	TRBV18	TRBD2	CASSRDYYEQYF	TGTGCCAGCTCACGGGACTACTACGAGCAGTACTTC
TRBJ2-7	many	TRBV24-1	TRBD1	CATEDRVYEQYF	TGTGCCACCGAGGACAGGGTGTACGAGCAGTACTTC
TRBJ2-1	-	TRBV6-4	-	CASSDSRRVYGDWEQFF	TGTGCCAGCAGTGACTCGCGGAGAGTTTACGGGGACTGGGAGCAGTTCTTC
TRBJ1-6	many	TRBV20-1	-	CSAREGAYNSPLHF	TGCAGTGCTAGAGAAGGGGCCTATAATTCACCCCTCCACTTT
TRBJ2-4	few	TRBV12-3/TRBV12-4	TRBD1	CASSGQGGISVHQYF	TGTGCCAGCAGTGGACAGGGGGGTATCAGCGTACATCAGTACTTC
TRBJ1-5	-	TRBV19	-	CATRDLNQPQHF	TGTGCCACCCGGGACCTCAATCAGCCCCAGCATTTT
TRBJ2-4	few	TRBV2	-	CASRGGTNIQYF	TGTGCCAGCAGAGGCGGGACAAACATTCAGTACTTC
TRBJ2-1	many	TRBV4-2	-	CASSQDGNSYNEQFF	TGTGCCAGCAGCCAAGACGGGAACTCCTACAATGAGCAGTTCTTC
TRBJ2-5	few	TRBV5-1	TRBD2	CASSPGLAGVLKETQYF	TGCGCCAGCAGCCCGGGACTAGCGGGGGTCCTAAAAGAGACCCAGTACTTC
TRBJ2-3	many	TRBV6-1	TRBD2	CASSVGTSGGADTQYF	TGTGCCAGCAGTGTTGGGACTAGCGGGGGGGCAGATACGCAGTATTTT
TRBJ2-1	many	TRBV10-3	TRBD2	CAAGTSGGRRGQFF	TGTGCCGCCGGGACTAGCGGGGGGCGAAGAGGGCAGTTCTTC
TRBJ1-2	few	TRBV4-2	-	CASSQDRQGGYTF	TGTGCCAGCAGCCAAGATAGGCAGGGGGGCTACACCTTC
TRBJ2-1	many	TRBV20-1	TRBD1	CSATVLRTGKVGDNEQFF	TGCAGTGCTACCGTCTTAAGGACAGGGAAAGTAGGAGACAATGAGCAGTTCTTC
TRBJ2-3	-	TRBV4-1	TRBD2	CASSQRLAGGANTDTQYF	TGCGCCAGCAGCCAAAGACTAGCGGGGGGAGCGAACACAGATACGCAGTATTTT
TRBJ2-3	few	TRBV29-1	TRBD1	CSVGGTGSGFDTQYF	TGCAGCGTCGGAGGGACAGGGAGCGGTTTCGATACGCAGTATTTT
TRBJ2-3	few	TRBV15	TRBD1	CATSRDLNGQGTSTDTQYF	TGTGCCACCAGCAGAGATCTTAACGGACAGGGAACGAGCACAGATACGCAGTATTTT
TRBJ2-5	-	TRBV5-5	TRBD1	CASSLEGAQKTQYF	TGTGCCAGCAGCTTGGAGGGGGCGCAGAAGACCCAGTACTTC
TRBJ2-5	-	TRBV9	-	CASSAQTRTQYF	TGTGCCAGCAGCGCCCAAACTCGGACCCAGTACTTC
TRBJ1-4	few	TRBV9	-	CASSVVDRQANEKLFF	TGTGCCAGCAGCGTAGTTGATAGACAGGCTAATGAAAAACTGTTTTTT
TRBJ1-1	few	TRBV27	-	CASTSNAGRAAFF	TGTGCCAGCACCTCCAATGCGGGCCGTGCAGCTTTCTTT
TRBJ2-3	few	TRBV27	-	CASSDSQGGDTQYF	TGTGCCAGCAGCGATAGTCAAGGGGGAGATACGCAGTATTTT